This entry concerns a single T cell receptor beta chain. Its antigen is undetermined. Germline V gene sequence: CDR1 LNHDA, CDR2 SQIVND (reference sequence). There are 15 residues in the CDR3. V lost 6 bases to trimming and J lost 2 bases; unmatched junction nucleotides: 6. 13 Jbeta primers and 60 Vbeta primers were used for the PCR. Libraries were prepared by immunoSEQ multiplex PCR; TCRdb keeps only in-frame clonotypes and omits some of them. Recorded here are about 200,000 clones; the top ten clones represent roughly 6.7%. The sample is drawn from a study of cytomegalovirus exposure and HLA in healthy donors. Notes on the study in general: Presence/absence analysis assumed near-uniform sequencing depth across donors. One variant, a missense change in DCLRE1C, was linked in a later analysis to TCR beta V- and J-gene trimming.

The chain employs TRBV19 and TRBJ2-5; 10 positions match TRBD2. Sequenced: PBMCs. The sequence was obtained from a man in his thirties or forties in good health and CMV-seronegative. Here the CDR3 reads CASRNSGGPQETQYF. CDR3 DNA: TGTGCCAGTAGGAATAGCGGGGGGCCGCAAGAGACCCAGTACTTC.